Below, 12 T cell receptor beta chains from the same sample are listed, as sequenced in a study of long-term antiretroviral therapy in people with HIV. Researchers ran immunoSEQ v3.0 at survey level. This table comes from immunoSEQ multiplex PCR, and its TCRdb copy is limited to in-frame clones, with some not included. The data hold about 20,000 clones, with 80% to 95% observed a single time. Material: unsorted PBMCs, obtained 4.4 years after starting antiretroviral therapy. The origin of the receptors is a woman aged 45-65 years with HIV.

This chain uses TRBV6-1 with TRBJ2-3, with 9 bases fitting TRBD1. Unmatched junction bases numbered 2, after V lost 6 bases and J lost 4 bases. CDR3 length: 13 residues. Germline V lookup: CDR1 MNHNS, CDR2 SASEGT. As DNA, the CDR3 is TGTGCCAGCAGACAGGGGGCTGCAGATACGCAGTATTTT. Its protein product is CASRQGAADTQYF.

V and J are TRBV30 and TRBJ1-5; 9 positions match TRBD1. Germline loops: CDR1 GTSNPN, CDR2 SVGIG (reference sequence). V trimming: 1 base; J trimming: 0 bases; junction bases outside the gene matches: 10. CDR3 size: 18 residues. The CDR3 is CAWSAYQTGGFSNQPQHF. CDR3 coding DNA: TGTGCCTGGAGTGCCTACCAGACAGGGGGGTTTAGCAATCAGCCCCAGCATTTT.

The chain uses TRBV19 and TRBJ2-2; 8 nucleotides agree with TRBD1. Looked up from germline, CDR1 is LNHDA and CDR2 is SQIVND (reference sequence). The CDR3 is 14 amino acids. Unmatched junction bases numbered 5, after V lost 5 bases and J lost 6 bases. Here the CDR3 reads CASSQGAASGELFF. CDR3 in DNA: TGTGCCAGTAGTCAGGGGGCGGCCTCCGGGGAGCTGTTTTTT.

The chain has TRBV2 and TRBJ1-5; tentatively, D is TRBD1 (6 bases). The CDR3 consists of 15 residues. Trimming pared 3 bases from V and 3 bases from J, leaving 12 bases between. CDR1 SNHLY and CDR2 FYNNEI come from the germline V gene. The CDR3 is CASSESWTDNQPQHF. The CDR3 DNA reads TGTGCCAGCAGTGAGTCTTGGACAGACAATCAGCCCCAGCATTTT.

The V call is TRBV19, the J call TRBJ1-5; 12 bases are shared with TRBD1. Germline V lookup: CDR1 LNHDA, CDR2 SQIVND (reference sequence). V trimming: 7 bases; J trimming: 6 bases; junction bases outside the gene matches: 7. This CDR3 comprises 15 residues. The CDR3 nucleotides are TGTGCCAGTAACCCGGGACAGGGGGCTGGTCAGCCCCAGCATTTT. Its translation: CASNPGQGAGQPQHF.

The CDR3: CASSTGTGEKLFF. CDR3 in DNA: TGTGCCAGCAGCACGGGGACAGGGGAAAAACTGTTTTTT. The chain recombines TRBV7-9 with TRBJ1-4; 9 positions agree with TRBD1. CDR3 length equals 13 residues. Germline trimming cut 5 bases from V and 8 bases from J; bases unmatched to any gene: 3. The germline CDR1 and CDR2 sequences are SEHNR and FQNEAQ (reference sequence).

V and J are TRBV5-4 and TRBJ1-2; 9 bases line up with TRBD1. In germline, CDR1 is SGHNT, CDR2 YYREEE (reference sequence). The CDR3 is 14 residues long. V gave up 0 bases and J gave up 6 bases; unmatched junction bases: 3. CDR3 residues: CASSLAGDRDGYTF. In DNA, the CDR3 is TGTGCCAGCAGCTTGGCCGGGGACAGGGATGGCTACACCTTC.

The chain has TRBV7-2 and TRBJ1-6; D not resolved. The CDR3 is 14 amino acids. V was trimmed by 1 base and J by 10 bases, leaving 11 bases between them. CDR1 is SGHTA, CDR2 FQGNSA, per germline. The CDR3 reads CASSLELLRSPLHF. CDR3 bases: TGTGCCAGCAGCTTAGAGCTTTTGCGGTCACCCCTCCACTTT.

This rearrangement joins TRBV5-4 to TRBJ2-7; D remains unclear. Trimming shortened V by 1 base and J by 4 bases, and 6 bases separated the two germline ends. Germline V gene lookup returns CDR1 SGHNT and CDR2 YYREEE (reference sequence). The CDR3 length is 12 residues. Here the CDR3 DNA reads TGTGCCAGCAGCTTGCCAGGTTACGAGCAGTACTTC. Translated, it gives CASSLPGYEQYF.

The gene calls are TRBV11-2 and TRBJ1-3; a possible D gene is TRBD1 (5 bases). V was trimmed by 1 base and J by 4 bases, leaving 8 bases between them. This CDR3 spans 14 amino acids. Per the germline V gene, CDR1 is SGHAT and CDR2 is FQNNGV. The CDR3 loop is CASSLAGIGNTIYF. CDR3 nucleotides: TGTGCCAGCAGCTTAGCAGGGATCGGAAACACCATATATTTT.

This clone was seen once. CDR3: CASSEGGLGTGELFF. DNA for the CDR3: TGTGCCAGCAGTGAAGGAGGGCTTGGCACCGGGGAGCTGTTTTTT. The rearrangement joins TRBV2 to TRBJ2-2, with TRBD2 as a possible D gene (5 bases). V was cut by 1 base and J by 4 bases, with 10 bases left in between. Germline loops: CDR1 SNHLY, CDR2 FYNNEI. CDR3 length equals 15 residues.

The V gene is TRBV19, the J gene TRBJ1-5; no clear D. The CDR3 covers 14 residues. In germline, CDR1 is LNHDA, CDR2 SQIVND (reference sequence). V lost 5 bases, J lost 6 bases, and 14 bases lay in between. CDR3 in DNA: TGTGCCAGTAGTTCGCGGACTGGGCCTCAGCCCCAGCATTTT. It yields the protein CASSSRTGPQPQHF.